The 21 T cell receptor beta chains in this list originate from one sample, sequenced in a study of blood T cell repertoires in COVID-19. Assay used: immunoSEQ multiplex PCR; TCRdb lists only in-frame clones, some missing. The table shows 150,000 to 200,000 clones, with around four fifths occurring only once. Sequenced sample: peripheral blood. The receptors originated from a woman aged 70-85 years with COVID-19, enrolled during active disease.

This clone came up a few times. The V call is TRBV28, the J call TRBJ1-2, with D unclear. Germline-derived CDR1 and CDR2 are MDHEN and SYDVKM. The CDR3 has 15 residues. V lost 5 bases and J 4 bases, leaving 17 bases between the germline ends. The CDR3 sequence: CASSLPVGTGYGYTF. CDR3 in DNA: TGTGCCAGCAGTCTCCCGGTCGGAACGGGCTATGGCTACACCTTC.

This clone has a count of ten or more. V gene TRBV6-5 combines with J gene TRBJ1-5, with 9 bases identical to TRBD1. Losses at the gene ends were 2 bases for V and 1 base for J; bases not matched to a gene: 0. The germline gives CDR1 MNHEY, CDR2 SVGAGI. CDR3 length: 15 residues. CDR3 sequence reads: CASSYGTGSNQPQHF. CDR3 coding DNA: TGTGCCAGCAGTTACGGGACAGGGAGCAATCAGCCCCAGCATTTT.

V is TRBV6-5 and J is TRBJ1-2; 7 bases are shared with TRBD1. The V gene's germline CDR1 is MNHEY and CDR2 SVGAGI. There are 14 residues in the CDR3. V was clipped by 7 bases and J by 6 bases; unmatched bases: 11. The CDR3 nucleotides read TGTGCCAGCAACCCCAGGGGGAAAAGGAATGGCTACACCTTC. Its translation is CASNPRGKRNGYTF.

This clone was counted once. The chain recombines TRBV6-5 with TRBJ1-1, with no clear D. This CDR3 is built from 13 residues. The germline V gene has CDR1 MNHEY and CDR2 SVGAGI. V was pared by 10 bases and J by 1 base, with 13 bases between. For the CDR3, the DNA is TGTGCCACTACTATCACACGGAACACTGAAGCTTTCTTT. The encoded protein is CATTITRNTEAFF.

The chain is built from TRBV28 and TRBJ1-2; no reliable D call. Germline V gene data show CDR1 as MDHEN and CDR2 as SYDVKM. The ends were cut back, 3 bases at V and 1 base at J, with 9 bases in the middle. The length of the CDR3 is 14 residues. CDR3 nucleotide sequence: TGTGCCAGCAGTTTCCGGGAGTTTAACTATGGCTACACCTTC. As protein: CASSFREFNYGYTF.

The chain employs TRBV28 and TRBJ2-5; 7 nucleotides match TRBD1. The CDR3 has 15 residues. J lost 4 bases, V lost 4 bases, and 9 bases had no gene match. Germline V CDR1 and CDR2: MDHEN, SYDVKM. The DNA of the CDR3 is TGTGCCAGCAGTTCCCTCGGACAGGACCTAGAGACCCAGTACTTC. Its protein product is CASSSLGQDLETQYF.

This chain connects TRBV6-6 to TRBJ2-3, with 14 bases aligning to TRBD2. The germline CDR1 and CDR2 sequences are MNHNY and SVGAGI (reference sequence). The V gene end was trimmed by 7 bases and the J gene end by 2 bases; junction bases not matched to a gene: 8. This CDR3 spans 17 amino acids. In DNA, the CDR3 is TGTGCCAGCACTCGACTAGCGGGGGGGGGCCCCACAGATACGCAGTATTTT. Translating it yields CASTRLAGGGPTDTQYF.

The J gene is TRBJ1-6, the V gene TRBV19; a possible D gene is TRBD1 (5 bases). CDR1 LNHDA and CDR2 SQIVND come from the germline V gene (reference sequence). CDR3 length: 16 amino acids. V shed 4 bases and J shed 7 bases, with 17 bases lying between them. The CDR3 is CASSTGRGERNSPLHF. In nucleotides, the CDR3 is TGTGCCAGTAGTACAGGGAGGGGAGAAAGGAATTCACCCCTCCACTTT.

This clone came up many times. The chain couples TRBV7-9 to TRBJ2-1, with D tentatively TRBD1 (6 bases). The germline V gene encodes CDR1 SEHNR and CDR2 FQNEAQ (reference sequence). This CDR3 has 16 amino acids. V lost 6 bases and J 7 bases, leaving 22 bases between the germline ends. The CDR3 sequence is CASSSLRTVIGNEQFF. In DNA, the CDR3 is TGTGCCAGCAGTTCTTTGAGGACAGTCATCGGAAATGAGCAGTTCTTC.

The chain recombines TRBV28 with TRBJ2-2; perhaps TRBD1 as D (5 bases). Trimming took 7 bases from V and 5 from J, leaving 11 bases between them. CDR1 is MDHEN, CDR2 SYDVKM, per germline. The CDR3 length is 13 residues. CDR3 residues: CASIAGRTGELFF. As DNA, the CDR3 is TGTGCCAGCATCGCAGGGCGAACCGGGGAGCTGTTTTTT.

This clone has only one observation. The chain has TRBV19 and TRBJ2-3; a weak D match, TRBD2 (5 bases). The germline V and J ends were trimmed by 8 bases and 0 bases, with 15 bases remaining between them. The germline V gene has CDR1 LNHDA and CDR2 SQIVND (reference sequence). CDR3 size: 15 residues. CDR3 loop: CASSASGPSTDTQYF. The CDR3 DNA follows: TGTGCCAGTTCTGCAAGCGGCCCAAGCACAGATACGCAGTATTTT.

This clone came up once. The V call is TRBV14, the J call TRBJ2-2, with 12 bases fitting TRBD2. Germline CDR1 and CDR2: SGHDN and FVKESK. This CDR3 contains 18 residues. With V trimmed by 1 base and J by 4 bases, 7 bases remained unmatched. This CDR3 is CASSQALAGGRRTGELFF. In DNA form, the CDR3 reads TGTGCCAGCAGCCAAGCGCTAGCGGGAGGGCGTCGCACCGGGGAGCTGTTTTTT.

The rearrangement links TRBV29-1 to TRBJ1-2; maybe TRBD1 (6 bases). The CDR3 is 15 amino acids. Trimming pared 4 bases from V and 3 bases from J, leaving 18 bases between. CDR1 and CDR2 (germline): SQVTM, ANQGSEA. CDR3 loop: CSVVARGAGDYGYTF. The DNA of the CDR3 is TGCAGCGTTGTCGCCCGGGGGGCGGGTGACTATGGCTACACCTTC.

The chain carries TRBV9 and TRBJ1-2, with 10 bases aligning to TRBD1. The CDR3 extends over 14 amino acids. Per germline, CDR1 SGDLS and CDR2 YYNGEE. Losses at the gene ends were 5 bases for V and 3 bases for J; bases not matched to a gene: 4. Written as DNA, the CDR3 is TGTGCCAGCAGTTACGGACAGGGGGACTATGGCTACACCTTC. Translation gives CASSYGQGDYGYTF.

The CDR3 bases are TGTGCCAGCAGTGTGGGGCATCCGCTTTTCGACTATGGCTACACCTTC. Its translation is CASSVGHPLFDYGYTF. The chain employs TRBV27 and TRBJ1-2; maybe TRBD1 (5 bases). V was clipped by 5 bases and J by 3 bases, with 19 bases between them. The CDR3 length is 16 residues. The V gene's germline CDR1 is MNHEY and CDR2 SMNVEV (reference sequence).

This clone was found once. The rearrangement joins TRBV6-1 to TRBJ1-2; the D gene is possibly TRBD1 (6 bases). Deletions cut 3 bases from V and 6 bases from J, with 11 bases between. Germline CDR1 and CDR2: MNHNS and SASEGT. This CDR3 region has 13 residues. In nucleotides, the CDR3 is TGTGCCAGCAGTGACACAGGGTTTCATGGCTACACCTTC. Amino acid sequence: CASSDTGFHGYTF.

Here the CDR3 reads CASSSPTSRLAGGREQFF. The CDR3 coding sequence is TGTGCCAGTAGTTCCCCAACCTCTCGACTAGCGGGAGGTCGTGAGCAGTTCTTC. This chain joins TRBV19 and TRBJ2-1; 13 positions agree with TRBD2. The CDR3 runs to 18 residues. Germline V CDR1 and CDR2: LNHDA, SQIVND (reference sequence). V lost 5 bases, J lost 9 bases, and 16 bases stayed unmatched.

This clone has just a few counts. The CDR3 here is CASQKPGANVLTF. In nucleotides, the CDR3 is TGTGCCAGCCAAAAGCCTGGGGCCAACGTCCTGACTTTC. The genes are TRBV21-1 and TRBJ2-6; TRBD2, the table's D call, lacks a check against the DNA. TRBV21-1 is labeled a pseudogene. This CDR3 spans 13 amino acids.

The chain recombines TRBV19 with TRBJ1-5, with D unresolved. CDR1 LNHDA and CDR2 SQIVND come from the germline V gene (reference sequence). The CDR3 consists of 12 residues. V lost 3 bases and J 3 bases, leaving 3 bases between the germline ends. For the CDR3, the DNA is TGTGCCAGTAGTATGGCCAATCAGCCCCAGCATTTT. It translates to CASSMANQPQHF.

This clone was seen only once. V is TRBV28 and J is TRBJ2-2; weak D call: TRBD2 (5 bases). The CDR3 totals 14 residues. Trimming removed 5 bases from V and 5 bases from J, with 12 bases in between. CDR1 is MDHEN, CDR2 SYDVKM, per germline. The CDR3 loop is CASSQDLRTGELFF. The DNA for the CDR3 is TGTGCCAGCAGTCAGGACTTGAGGACCGGGGAGCTGTTTTTT.

CDR3 DNA: TGTGCCAGCAGCGTCCACCGGGACAGCCTTTATAGCAATCAGCCCCAGCATTTT. Its protein product is CASSVHRDSLYSNQPQHF. V usage is TRBV2 and J usage is TRBJ1-5, with 7 positions matching TRBD1. The length of the CDR3 is 18 residues. From germline, CDR1 is SNHLY and CDR2 FYNNEI. The junction had 14 bases not matched to a gene; V was cut back by 6 bases and J by 0 bases.